The subject of this entry is one T cell receptor (beta chain). V was cut by 3 bases and J by 2 bases, with 10 bases left in between. The CDR3 sequence is 15 residues long. The germline CDR1 and CDR2 sequences are MNHNS and SASEGT. This sample was included in a study of blood T cell repertoires in COVID-19. Study at large: There were acute and convalescent COVID-19 samples, and they came from the United States, Italy and Spain. Nucleic acid was either cDNA or gDNA, and it came from T cells, B-cell-depleted T cells, or PBMCs.

In the source study's methods: It was from reference gene primer amplification that nucleated cell counts were estimated. Repertoires were generated with immunoSEQ multiplex PCR, while TCRdb's copy carries only in-frame clones and drops some. That table gives V, J and clone size, and the DNA gave D and trimming. The sample lists some 110,000 clones, roughly 87% occurring once. The receptor was derived from a human donor in a cohort sampled during active COVID-19. The material sequenced was peripheral blood. The J gene is TRBJ1-4, the V gene TRBV6-1; the D is unclear. The CDR3 spells CASSDPSVTNEKLFF. CDR3 nucleotide sequence: TGTGCCAGCAGTGACCCTAGTGTGACTAATGAAAAACTGTTTTTT.